What follows describes a single T cell receptor (beta chain). Its specific antigen is unknown. Base quality data are lacking; no much larger clone is found one base away. The immunoSEQ Assay was used to sequence TCRbeta CDR3 regions. After extraction, genomic DNA underwent amplification by bias-controlled multiplex PCR, followed by high-throughput sequencing. The paper's processing steps were these. To quantify the absolute abundance of every unique TCRbeta CDR3 region, sequences were collapsed and filtered. T cell fraction was estimated by normalizing TCRbeta template counts to usable DNA, which was measured by amplifying reference genes present in all nucleated cells. Repertoire TCRs were annotated as SARS-CoV-2-specific by exact matching of V gene, CDR3 amino acid sequence and J gene to a known reactive TCR set. The reference SARS-CoV-2 TCR set was derived from MIRA and filtered for enrichment in COVID-19-positive ImmuneCODE repertoires, a step that removed public or cross-reactive TCRs. Based on the MIRA antigens, annotated TCRs were further analysed at the level of specific ORF or position within ORF. Breadth was defined as the number of annotated unique rearrangements divided by the total number of unique productive rearrangements, and depth was defined as the summed frequency of the annotated unique rearrangements. Two-sided Wilcoxon rank-sum tests were applied when comparing TCR breadth between groups. TCRdb provides this immuneACCESS table in a form limited to in-frame rearrangements. Some clones are lacking; in checked studies, under half of them reflect an unresolved V gene, and why the rest are absent is not known. V and J calls and clone size are copied from that table; D and trimming were computed from the DNA. The sample table contains roughly 350,000 clones; only one count was recorded for approximately 86% of them. The top ten hold 9.5% to 12% of the sample.

This specimen belongs to a study of Ad26.COV2.S vaccination and SARS-CoV-2 variants (dated by TCRdb to the early 2020s). Background on the whole study: Vaccine-arm donors came from COV1001, a multicentre, randomized, double-blind, placebo-controlled phase I-IIa trial of Ad26.COV2.S in healthy adults. Investigators did not know the trial group allocation while performing experiments and assessing outcomes. A total of around 32 samples were included in the TCR-sequenced set, comprising roughly 19 Ad26.COV2.S vaccine recipients, 5 placebo recipients and 8 SARS-CoV-2 convalescent individuals. Ad26.COV2.S was given intramuscularly at 5x10^10 or 1x10^11 viral particles, as a single shot or as two shots 56 days apart. Trial participants were randomized into five groups of five, in which low-dose or high-dose Ad26.COV2.S was given once or twice, or placebo was given on both occasions. TCRbeta repertoire sequencing served as the tool for gauging how specific and how broad the SARS-CoV-2-reactive T cell receptors were following Ad26.COV2.S vaccination. Overall study results and their limits: Comparing responses between vaccine doses or regimens was not something the study was powered to do. Substantial breadth of spike-specific CD8+ and CD4+ T cell responses was reported after vaccination. Comparable non-spike TCR breadth was observed between vaccine and placebo recipients, consistent with only spike being contained in the vaccine. Spike-specific TCR breadth was higher in Ad26.COV2.S recipients than in placebo recipients (P = 0.0014). It was noted by the authors that total T cell responses may have been underestimated by the TCR breadth and depth analyses.

What the treatment or condition label conveys for this sample: around 19 received Ad26.COV2.S at low or high dose, single or two shots; about 5 received placebo; per-sample allocation not given. Repertoires of vaccine and placebo recipients were sequenced from samples collected on day 63 after the first injection. Between 29 July and 7 August 2020, Cohort 1b enrolled about two dozen adults aged 18-55 years at one site in Boston, USA. Ad26.COV2.S was a replication-incompetent adenovirus type 26 vector expressing a prefusion-stabilized SARS-CoV-2 spike protein from the original Wuhan strain. V trim: 3 bases; J trim: 15 bases; unmatched bases: 6. Its CDR3 holds 12 amino acids, cysteine through phenylalanine. The CDR3 DNA has 36 bases and is translated from base 1.

This specimen consisted of peripheral blood, obtained in a trial of Ad26.COV2.S vaccine versus placebo. The chain links TRBV12-3 or TRBV12-4 with TRBJ2-1, and TRBD2 aligns with 9 junction nucleotides. The sequence came from a person aged 18-65 years who received the Ad26.COV2.S COVID-19 vaccine or a placebo. The DNA sequence is as follows: TGTGCCAGCAGTTTCCCCTCTAGCGGGACGTTCTTC. It translates to CASSFPSSGTFF.